A single sample gave rise to the 10 T cell receptor beta chains below, sequenced in a study of cytomegalovirus exposure and HLA in healthy donors. This PCR relied on a set of 60 Vbeta primers and 13 Jbeta primers. Profiling relied on immunoSEQ multiplex PCR, and the TCRdb table lists in-frame clones only, not all of them. The sample gives around 140,000 clones, 85% to 90% of which show up once; roughly 5.2% is in the top ten. Sequencing was carried out using PBMCs. Receptors originate from a woman aged 25 to 39 in good health and CMV-seronegative.

The chain recombines TRBV9 with TRBJ2-7; 11 bases line up with TRBD1. The germline CDR1 and CDR2 sequences are SGDLS and YYNGEE. The CDR3 loop spans 15 amino acids. V lost 3 bases and J lost 2; bases outside the gene matches: 4. The CDR3 nucleotides read TGTGCCAGCAGCGATGGGGACAGGGGGGCCTACGAGCAGTACTTC. Protein sequence: CASSDGDRGAYEQYF.

This clone was seen a few times. The genes are TRBV6-1 and TRBJ2-1, with 9 bases that match TRBD2. With V trimmed by 3 bases and J by 2 bases, 5 bases remained unmatched. CDR1 and CDR2 from the germline V gene are MNHNS and SASEGT. This CDR3 is 16 amino acids long. CDR3 loop: CASSDYSGGAYNEQFF. The CDR3 DNA reads as TGTGCCAGCAGTGATTATAGCGGGGGAGCCTACAATGAGCAGTTCTTC.

This chain joins TRBV29-1 and TRBJ2-5; 8 bases align to TRBD2. V trimming: 6 bases; J trimming: 5 bases; junction bases outside the gene matches: 17. The CDR3 is made up of 16 amino acids. CDR1 is SQVTM and CDR2 is ANQGSEA in the germline V gene. The CDR3 DNA reads as TGCAGCGTCGCCTTTAGACTAGCGCGAGAAGGGGAGACCCAGTACTTC. Residues: CSVAFRLAREGETQYF.

The genes are TRBV2 and TRBJ2-1; TRBD2 matches 8 bases. This CDR3 comprises 15 residues. Germline V gene sequence: CDR1 SNHLY, CDR2 FYNNEI. J gave up 2 bases and V 7 bases, and 7 bases lay outside the gene matches. CDR3 sequence reads: CASMGPGGAYNEQFF. In DNA, the CDR3 is TGTGCCAGCATGGGACCCGGGGGGGCCTACAATGAGCAGTTCTTC.

The chain joins TRBV6-4 to TRBJ2-5; 8 nucleotides align to TRBD1. Germline CDR1 and CDR2: MRHNA and SNTAGT. V was clipped by 3 bases and J by 5 bases; unmatched bases: 2. The CDR3 has 13 amino acids. Written as DNA, the CDR3 is TGTGCCAGCAGTGAACAGGGGGGTGAGACCCAGTACTTC. Residues: CASSEQGGETQYF.

CDR3 DNA: TGTGCCAGCAGCTCAGGGGGCGAGCAGTACTTC. This translates into CASSSGGEQYF. The chain joins TRBV5-6 to TRBJ2-7; 7 bases are shared with TRBD1. Germline V gives CDR1 SGHDT, CDR2 YYEEEE. Trimming removed 3 bases from V and 6 bases from J; junction bases left unmatched: 0. The CDR3 length is 11 residues. The full variable domain, in which reference TRBV5-6 and TRBJ2-7 provide the parts outside the CDR3, is DAGVTQSPTHLIKTRGQQVTLRCSPKSGHDTVSWYQQALGQGPQFIFQYYEEEERQRGNFPDRFSGHQFPNYSSELNVNALLLGDSALYLCASSSGGEQYFGPGTRLTVT.

The rearrangement uses TRBV19 and TRBJ2-3; D is unclear. The CDR3 consists of 14 residues. CDR1 LNHDA and CDR2 SQIVND come from the germline V gene (reference sequence). V lost 5 bases, J lost 4 bases, and 13 bases lay in between. In DNA form, the CDR3 reads TGTGCCAGTAGTCCAGGTCAGGTCGCAGATACGCAGTATTTT. Translation gives CASSPGQVADTQYF.

In DNA form, the CDR3 reads TGTGCCAGCAGTAAAGACCAGCCGGGACTCAGCGATTACAATGAGCAGTTCTTC. Its translation: CASSKDQPGLSDYNEQFF. The chain links TRBV6-1 to TRBJ2-1, with D maybe TRBD2 (6 bases). Germline CDR1 MNHNS, CDR2 SASEGT. There are 18 residues in the CDR3. Trimming pared 5 bases from V and 4 bases from J, leaving 24 bases between.

The V gene is TRBV6-5, the J gene TRBJ2-1; the match to TRBD2 covers 7 bases. Germline CDR1 MNHEY, CDR2 SVGAGI. The CDR3 loop spans 15 amino acids. The V gene end was trimmed by 8 bases and the J gene end by 4 bases; junction bases not matched to a gene: 11. In DNA, the CDR3 is TGTGCCAGCGGTCGCGGCGGGGGAGTTTACAATGAGCAGTTCTTC. It specifies CASGRGGGVYNEQFF.

The V and J genes are TRBV5-5 and TRBJ2-5; D unresolved. The CDR3 contains 13 residues. Germline-derived CDR1 and CDR2 are SGHKS and YYEKEE (reference sequence). V was clipped by 0 bases and J by 13 bases, with 16 bases between them. The CDR3 protein is CASSLGSEPAWYF. Here the CDR3 DNA reads TGTGCCAGCAGCTTGGGTAGTGAACCAGCGTGGTACTTC.